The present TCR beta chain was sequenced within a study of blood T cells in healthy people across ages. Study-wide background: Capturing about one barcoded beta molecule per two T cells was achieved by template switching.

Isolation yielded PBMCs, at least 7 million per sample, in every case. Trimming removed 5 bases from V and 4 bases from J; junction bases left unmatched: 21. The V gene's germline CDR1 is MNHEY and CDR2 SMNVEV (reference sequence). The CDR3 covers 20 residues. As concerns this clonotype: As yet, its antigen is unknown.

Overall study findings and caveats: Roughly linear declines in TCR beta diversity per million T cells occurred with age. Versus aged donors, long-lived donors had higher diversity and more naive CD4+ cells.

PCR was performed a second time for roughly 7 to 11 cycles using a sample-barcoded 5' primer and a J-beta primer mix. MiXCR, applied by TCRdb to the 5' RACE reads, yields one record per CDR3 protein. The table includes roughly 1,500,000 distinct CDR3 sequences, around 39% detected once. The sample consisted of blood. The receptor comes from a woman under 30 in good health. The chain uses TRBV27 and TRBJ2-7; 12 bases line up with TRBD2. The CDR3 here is CASSTRPGGPSGRAVYEQYF. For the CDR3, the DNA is TGTGCCAGCAGTACTCGCCCCGGAGGGCCTAGCGGGAGGGCCGTGTACGAGCAGTACTTC.